A selection of T cell receptor beta chains follows, all from one sample in a study of lymphopenia after photon versus proton radiotherapy. Sequenced by immunoSEQ multiplex PCR; TCRdb stores in-frame clones only, minus some. This repertoire shows around 24,000 clones, roughly 87% found once; its top ten account for 3% to 4%. The sequencing used peripheral blood, collected from a patient treated with photon-based radiotherapy. Receptors were obtained from a woman aged 45-60 years with pancreatic cancer. Both conserved end residues are part of each CDR3. D genes are given only for firm matches. Only some rows state a clone size, as once, few, many or a class for expanded clones.

j_gene: TRBJ2-1
abundance: few
v_gene: TRBV9
d_gene: TRBD1
CDR3aa: CASSVRQGSAYNEQFF
CDR3nt: TGTGCCAGCAGCGTCCGACAGGGAAGCGCCTACAATGAGCAGTTCTTC

j_gene: TRBJ2-7
abundance: -
v_gene: TRBV27
d_gene: TRBD2
CDR3aa: CASSLSSGSHEQYF
CDR3nt: TGTGCCAGCAGTTTGTCTAGCGGGAGTCACGAGCAGTACTTC

j_gene: TRBJ2-7
abundance: -
v_gene: TRBV7-2
d_gene: TRBD2
CDR3aa: CASSLVGGGPSNEQYF
CDR3nt: TGTGCCAGCAGCTTAGTCGGGGGAGGGCCCTCCAACGAGCAGTACTTC

j_gene: TRBJ2-1
abundance: -
v_gene: TRBV6-6
d_gene: TRBD1
CDR3aa: CASSLSGTGGIYEQFF
CDR3nt: TGTGCCAGCAGTTTGTCCGGGACAGGGGGCATCTATGAGCAGTTCTTC

j_gene: TRBJ2-7
abundance: -
v_gene: TRBV5-6
d_gene: -
CDR3aa: CASSWTYSYEQYF
CDR3nt: TGTGCCAGCAGCTGGACGTACTCCTACGAGCAGTACTTC

j_gene: TRBJ2-1
abundance: -
v_gene: TRBV19
d_gene: -
CDR3aa: CASSTALGADAYNEQFF
CDR3nt: TGTGCCAGTAGTACGGCCCTAGGAGCGGATGCCTACAATGAGCAGTTCTTC

j_gene: TRBJ1-2
abundance: -
v_gene: TRBV28
d_gene: TRBD1
CDR3aa: CASSRTGFNYGYTF
CDR3nt: TGTGCCAGCAGTCGGACAGGGTTTAACTATGGCTACACCTTC

j_gene: TRBJ1-1
abundance: -
v_gene: TRBV19
d_gene: -
CDR3aa: CASRLTGNTEAFF
CDR3nt: TGTGCCAGTAGGCTTACAGGGAACACTGAAGCTTTCTTT

j_gene: TRBJ1-2
abundance: few
v_gene: TRBV11-3
d_gene: -
CDR3aa: CASSLDSPGSDYGYTF
CDR3nt: TGTGCCAGCAGCTTAGATAGTCCGGGGTCGGACTATGGCTACACCTTC

j_gene: TRBJ2-1
abundance: -
v_gene: TRBV7-9
d_gene: -
CDR3aa: CASSLDNNNEQFF
CDR3nt: TGTGCCAGCAGCCTCGACAATAACAATGAGCAGTTCTTC

j_gene: TRBJ2-4
abundance: once
v_gene: TRBV7-2
d_gene: TRBD2
CDR3aa: CASSRTLAGLAKNIQYF
CDR3nt: TGTGCCAGCAGCAGAACCCTAGCGGGCTTAGCCAAAAACATTCAGTACTTC

j_gene: TRBJ2-3
abundance: few
v_gene: TRBV27
d_gene: -
CDR3aa: CASSWLGRDTSTDTQYF
CDR3nt: TGTGCCAGCAGTTGGCTGGGACGAGACACTAGCACAGATACGCAGTATTTT

j_gene: TRBJ1-2
abundance: -
v_gene: TRBV7-9
d_gene: -
CDR3aa: CASSLAGEKDGYTF
CDR3nt: TGTGCCAGCAGCTTAGCGGGGGAAAAGGATGGCTACACCTTC

j_gene: TRBJ1-4
abundance: -
v_gene: TRBV27
d_gene: -
CDR3aa: CASSPVGWEKLFF
CDR3nt: TGTGCCAGCAGCCCCGTGGGCTGGGAAAAACTGTTTTTT

j_gene: TRBJ2-1
abundance: -
v_gene: TRBV10-2
d_gene: TRBD2
CDR3aa: CASSDPRTSGRAARDEQFF
CDR3nt: TGCGCCAGCAGTGACCCGAGGACTAGCGGGAGGGCGGCGCGGGATGAGCAGTTCTTC

j_gene: TRBJ2-5
abundance: -
v_gene: TRBV5-1
d_gene: TRBD1
CDR3aa: CASSGQGLRETQYF
CDR3nt: TGCGCCAGCAGCGGACAGGGCCTCCGAGAGACCCAGTACTTC

j_gene: TRBJ1-1
abundance: few
v_gene: TRBV30
d_gene: -
CDR3aa: CAWSSTVKAFF
CDR3nt: TGTGCCTGGAGTTCGACAGTGAAAGCTTTCTTT

j_gene: TRBJ1-2
abundance: -
v_gene: TRBV7-8
d_gene: TRBD1
CDR3aa: CASSLGRGQDGYTF
CDR3nt: TGTGCCAGCAGCTTAGGCAGGGGGCAGGATGGCTACACCTTC

j_gene: TRBJ2-6
abundance: -
v_gene: TRBV14
d_gene: -
CDR3aa: CASTSAGANVLTF
CDR3nt: -

j_gene: TRBJ1-2
abundance: -
v_gene: TRBV6-5
d_gene: -
CDR3aa: CASRGGGRSAGYTF
CDR3nt: TGTGCCAGCAGGGGAGGAGGACGCTCGGCTGGCTACACCTTC

j_gene: TRBJ1-2
abundance: -
v_gene: TRBV4-3
d_gene: TRBD1
CDR3aa: CASSQERDSNYGYTF
CDR3nt: TGCGCCAGCAGCCAAGAGAGGGACAGTAACTATGGCTACACCTTC

j_gene: TRBJ2-1
abundance: -
v_gene: TRBV5-4
d_gene: TRBD2
CDR3aa: CASSFPSGSSYNEQFF
CDR3nt: TGTGCCAGCAGCTTCCCTAGCGGGAGTTCCTACAATGAGCAGTTCTTC

j_gene: TRBJ2-5
abundance: -
v_gene: TRBV7-2
d_gene: TRBD2
CDR3aa: CASSRGLAGIQETQYF
CDR3nt: TGTGCCAGCAGCAGAGGGCTAGCGGGGATCCAAGAGACCCAGTACTTC

j_gene: TRBJ2-7
abundance: -
v_gene: TRBV2
d_gene: -
CDR3aa: CASSVALGVRLNSYEQYF
CDR3nt: TGTGCCAGCAGCGTGGCCTTGGGGGTGCGGCTGAACTCCTACGAGCAGTACTTC

j_gene: TRBJ2-2
abundance: -
v_gene: TRBV29-1
d_gene: TRBD1
CDR3aa: CSVGQGHGELFF
CDR3nt: TGCAGCGTGGGACAGGGACACGGGGAGCTGTTTTTT

j_gene: TRBJ2-3
abundance: -
v_gene: TRBV14
d_gene: -
CDR3aa: CASSPSIDTQYF
CDR3nt: TGTGCCAGCAGCCCCTCGATAGATACGCAGTATTTT

j_gene: TRBJ2-3
abundance: -
v_gene: TRBV4-3
d_gene: TRBD2
CDR3aa: CASSRLAGGPDTQYF
CDR3nt: TGCGCCAGCAGCCGACTAGCGGGAGGGCCGGATACGCAGTATTTT

j_gene: TRBJ2-5
abundance: once
v_gene: TRBV19
d_gene: -
CDR3aa: CASSIPRGGGQETQYF
CDR3nt: TGTGCCAGTAGTATACCACGGGGAGGCGGCCAAGAGACCCAGTACTTC

j_gene: TRBJ2-3
abundance: -
v_gene: TRBV4-1
d_gene: -
CDR3aa: CASSQDFTPTDTQYF
CDR3nt: TGCGCCAGCAGCCAAGACTTCACGCCCACAGATACGCAGTATTTT

j_gene: TRBJ2-3
abundance: -
v_gene: TRBV29-1
d_gene: -
CDR3aa: CSVGDSTDTQYF
CDR3nt: TGCAGCGTGGGGGACAGCACAGATACGCAGTATTTT

j_gene: TRBJ2-7
abundance: -
v_gene: TRBV29-1
d_gene: TRBD1
CDR3aa: CSVGGQGGYEQYF
CDR3nt: TGCAGCGTAGGGGGACAGGGAGGATACGAGCAGTACTTC

j_gene: TRBJ2-1
abundance: -
v_gene: TRBV20-1
d_gene: -
CDR3aa: CSAREGGEQFF
CDR3nt: TGCAGTGCTAGAGAGGGGGGAGAGCAGTTCTTC

j_gene: TRBJ2-3
abundance: -
v_gene: TRBV11-1
d_gene: TRBD2
CDR3aa: CASSYLAGGVDDLDTQYF
CDR3nt: TGTGCCAGCAGCTATCTAGCGGGAGGGGTGGATGACCTAGATACGCAGTATTTT

j_gene: TRBJ2-7
abundance: -
v_gene: TRBV5-5
d_gene: -
CDR3aa: CASSLEGGGRYEQYF
CDR3nt: TGTGCCAGCAGCTTGGAAGGGGGAGGGAGGTACGAGCAGTACTTC

j_gene: TRBJ1-2
abundance: -
v_gene: TRBV7-3
d_gene: -
CDR3aa: CASSLNSDGGYGYTF
CDR3nt: TGTGCCAGCAGCTTAAACTCCGATGGCGGTTATGGCTACACCTTC

j_gene: TRBJ1-1
abundance: once
v_gene: TRBV10-2
d_gene: TRBD1
CDR3aa: CASKQGALNTEAFF
CDR3nt: TGCGCCTCAAAACAGGGGGCTCTGAACACTGAAGCTTTCTTT

j_gene: TRBJ2-1
abundance: -
v_gene: TRBV7-3
d_gene: -
CDR3aa: CASSSGRASYNEQFF
CDR3nt: TGTGCCAGCAGTTCGGGACGGGCCTCCTACAATGAGCAGTTCTTC

j_gene: TRBJ2-7
abundance: -
v_gene: TRBV5-4
d_gene: -
CDR3aa: CASSPGRGPVRFGQYF
CDR3nt: TGTGCCAGCAGCCCCGGACGGGGCCCCGTTAGGTTTGGGCAGTACTTC

j_gene: TRBJ2-5
abundance: -
v_gene: TRBV29-1
d_gene: -
CDR3aa: CSVDKGLETQYF
CDR3nt: TGCAGCGTTGACAAGGGGCTGGAGACCCAGTACTTC

j_gene: TRBJ2-2
abundance: -
v_gene: TRBV6-4
d_gene: -
CDR3aa: CASKTTANTGELFF
CDR3nt: TGCGCCAGCAAGACGACAGCGAACACCGGGGAGCTGTTTTTT

j_gene: TRBJ2-1
abundance: -
v_gene: TRBV6-5
d_gene: -
CDR3aa: CASNLHTGDEQFF
CDR3nt: TGTGCCAGCAACCTTCACACTGGGGATGAGCAGTTCTTC

j_gene: TRBJ2-3
abundance: -
v_gene: TRBV7-2
d_gene: -
CDR3aa: CASSLAWADTQYF
CDR3nt: TGTGCCAGCAGCTTGGCTTGGGCAGATACGCAGTATTTT

j_gene: TRBJ2-1
abundance: -
v_gene: TRBV4-2
d_gene: TRBD2
CDR3aa: CASSQDLGTSGNEQFF
CDR3nt: TGTGCCAGCAGCCAAGATCTCGGGACTAGCGGGAATGAGCAGTTCTTC

j_gene: TRBJ2-1
abundance: few
v_gene: TRBV19
d_gene: TRBD2
CDR3aa: CASDPIGLAGGTYNEQFF
CDR3nt: TGTGCCAGTGACCCCATCGGACTAGCGGGAGGTACCTACAATGAGCAGTTCTTC